This T cell receptor (beta chain) was observed in a study of blood T cell repertoires in COVID-19. At the level of the study: Spain, Italy and the United States supplied samples that represented acute and convalescent COVID-19.

Germline CDR1 reads SGHAT; CDR2 reads FQNNGV. V gave up 4 bases and J gave up 3 bases, with 15 bases separating them. The CDR3 is 15 amino acids. Profiled with immunoSEQ multiplex PCR; TCRdb holds only in-frame clones, not every one. The data show approximately 77,000 clones, approximately 76% seen once. This TCR was sampled from a man between 65 and 80 years old with active or convalescent COVID-19. The chain carries TRBV11-2 and TRBJ1-2, with D possibly being TRBD1 (6 bases). The sequenced sample consisted of peripheral blood. CDR3 sequence: CASSYTGYRDYGYTF. CDR3 nucleotide sequence: TGTGCCAGCAGCTATACAGGGTATCGGGACTATGGCTACACCTTC.